A selection of T cell receptor beta chains follows, all from one sample in a study of shared clonotypes between healthy human individuals. Only in-frame clones appear in the TCRdb table, and some are missing; sequencing was by immunoSEQ multiplex PCR. The sample has fewer than 1.8 million clones; 98% are singletons. The material sequenced was naive CD4+ T cells sorted from blood. All receptors come from a man aged 25 to 45 in good health. CDR3s include the opening cysteine and the closing phenylalanine or tryptophan. D genes are given only for firm matches. Size is omitted from some rows. Given values are once, few, many or a class for expanded clones.

d_gene	abundance	v_gene	j_gene	CDR3aa	CDR3nt
.	.	TRBV18	TRBJ2-5	CASSPRQETQYF	TGTGCCAGCTCACCCCGTCAAGAGACCCAGTACTTC
TRBD1	once	TRBV28	TRBJ2-7	CASSSRTGLAYEQYF	TGTGCCAGCAGTTCCCGGACAGGGTTAGCCTACGAGCAGTACTTC
TRBD2	.	TRBV5-1	TRBJ2-7	CASSNSGSSYEQYF	TGCGCCAGCAGCAATAGCGGGAGTTCCTACGAGCAGTACTTC
.	.	TRBV10-3	TRBJ2-3	CAINSAGGFTDTQYF	TGTGCCATCAACTCAGCAGGGGGGTTCACAGATACGCAGTATTTT
.	.	TRBV4-1	TRBJ1-1	CASSQHPLTEAFF	TGCGCCAGCAGCCAGCATCCTCTCACTGAAGCTTTCTTT
.	.	TRBV28	TRBJ1-2	CATAERGWYGYTF	TGTGCCACCGCGGAGAGGGGATGGTATGGCTACACCTTC
TRBD2	once	TRBV7-9	TRBJ2-1	CASSRAGGSYNEQFF	TGTGCCAGCAGCCGAGCGGGGGGTTCCTACAATGAGCAGTTCTTC
TRBD1	.	TRBV5-1	TRBJ1-2	CASSLTPMGGQGIWYGYTF	TGCGCCAGCAGCCTAACCCCGATGGGGGGACAGGGTATTTGGTATGGCTACACCTTC
.	once	TRBV28	TRBJ2-5	CASTKGPQETQYF	TGTGCCAGCACTAAGGGGCCGCAAGAGACCCAGTACTTC
.	.	TRBV5-6	TRBJ2-7	CASSLVSGSSYEQYF	TGTGCCAGCAGCTTGGTCTCGGGCAGCTCCTACGAGCAGTACTTC
.	.	TRBV6-5	TRBJ1-3	CASSYGVGSGNTIYF	TGTGCCAGCAGTTACGGGGTTGGCTCCGGAAACACCATATATTTT
.	once	TRBV27	TRBJ2-4	CASSQGRAWYF	TGTGCCAGCAGTCAAGGACGCGCCTGGTACTTC
TRBD1	once	TRBV7-9	TRBJ2-1	CASSLMTGRYNEQFF	TGTGCCAGCAGCCTCATGACAGGGCGATACAATGAGCAGTTCTTC
TRBD2	.	TRBV5-5	TRBJ2-1	CASSLGTSGREQFF	TGTGCCAGCAGCTTGGGGACTAGCGGGAGGGAGCAGTTCTTC
.	.	TRBV7-8	TRBJ1-1	CASSLGSRVNGEAFF	TGTGCCAGCAGCTTAGGTTCCCGCGTCAACGGGGAAGCTTTCTTT
.	.	TRBV2	TRBJ2-1	CASSEGRFEQFF	TGTGCCAGCAGTGAAGGACGATTTGAGCAGTTCTTC
.	.	TRBV6-6	TRBJ2-7	CASSYVGGATSEQYF	TGTGCCAGCAGTTACGTGGGGGGCGCAACCTCCGAGCAGTACTTC